This TCR beta chain is drawn from a study of cytomegalovirus exposure and HLA in healthy donors. Study-level findings and limits: High specificity and sensitivity for cytomegalovirus status were reported for the classifier. In a later analysis, a genetic analysis reported fewer productive-TCR N-insertions in an Asian-associated ancestry cluster than the cohort average.

Comment on this clone: Its antigen is currently unknown.

This PCR relied on a set of 60 Vbeta primers and 13 Jbeta primers. Here immunoSEQ multiplex PCR was the method, and the copy in TCRdb shows in-frame clones only, minus some. The sample yields 180,000 or so clones, roughly 80% seen once. Germline CDR1 reads SGHDT; CDR2 reads YYEEEE. Trimming stripped 10 bases from V and 0 bases from J, with 17 bases between. CDR3 length: 14 amino acids. This chain links TRBV5-6 with TRBJ2-7; D uncertain. Specimen: PBMCs. This clonotype was obtained from a woman aged 40-49 years in good health and CMV-seropositive. CDR3 in amino acids: CASPVTPLSYEQYF. The CDR3 nucleotides are TGTGCCTCCCCAGTTACACCCCTCTCCTACGAGCAGTACTTC.